What follows is one TCR beta chain and its context. This sample was taken from a study of T-cell reconstitution after alpha-beta-depleted transplantation in children. A library of TCRbeta sequences, prepared with unique molecular identifiers, was generated. A single record per CDR3 protein comes from TCRdb applying MiXCR to the PCR reads. The sample carries some 350,000 distinct CDR3 sequences, 10% recorded once. The TCR was taken from a human donor who donated a stem cell graft to a child with acute lymphoblastic leukemia. This sample comprised PBMCs from the stem cell graft donor, obtained from the stem cell graft.

The CDR3: CASSLVPAVSYEQYF. The CDR3 DNA sequence: TGTGCCAGCAGCTTAGTTCCAGCGGTCTCCTACGAGCAGTACTTC. The chain combines TRBV7-9 with TRBJ2-7; maybe TRBD2 (5 bases). V shed 1 base and J shed 0 bases, with 10 bases lying between them. CDR1 is SEHNR and CDR2 is FQNEAQ in the germline V gene (reference sequence). The CDR3 totals 15 residues. The variable domain in full, completed from reference TRBV7-9 and TRBJ2-7, reads DTGVSQNPRHKITKRGQNVTFRCDPISEHNRLYWYRQTLGQGPEFLTYFQNEAQLEKSRLLSDRFSAERPKGSFSTLEIQRTEQGDSAMYLCASSLVPAVSYEQYFGPGTRLTVT.